This TCR beta chain is from a study of T cells in Graves' hyperthyroidism and ophthalmopathy. Study at large: Prior to any treatment, at the point of initial diagnosis, peripheral blood was collected.

This clonotype turned up a few times. Its specificity is unknown. Points from the study as a whole: Expanded thyroid clonotypes (above 0.001) were mostly also found in blood.

Using RNA transcripts as the source, TCR beta CDR3 regions were amplified. The HTBI primer set was used in a first-round RT-PCR of the TCR CDR3. TCRdb redid the calling of the multiplex PCR reads with MiXCR, one entry per CDR3 protein. The sample lists some 760,000 distinct CDR3 sequences, about 15% seen once, with 10% in the top ten. Patients aged 18 to 65 had newly diagnosed hyperthyroidism that had lasted under 2 months. This sample holds PBMCs from 8 to 10 ml fresh peripheral blood. CDR3 size: 13 residues. Per the germline V gene, CDR1 is MNHNS and CDR2 is SASEGT. Trimming shortened V by 9 bases and J by 5 bases, and 14 bases separated the two germline ends.

This rearrangement joins TRBV6-1 to TRBJ2-1; a weak D match, TRBD2 (6 bases). Material for sequencing was blood. The sequence derives from a woman under 30 with Graves' hyperthyroidism. The CDR3 sequence is CASGLNKNNEQFF. CDR3 in DNA: TGTGCCAGTGGACTAAACAAAAACAATGAGCAGTTCTTC.